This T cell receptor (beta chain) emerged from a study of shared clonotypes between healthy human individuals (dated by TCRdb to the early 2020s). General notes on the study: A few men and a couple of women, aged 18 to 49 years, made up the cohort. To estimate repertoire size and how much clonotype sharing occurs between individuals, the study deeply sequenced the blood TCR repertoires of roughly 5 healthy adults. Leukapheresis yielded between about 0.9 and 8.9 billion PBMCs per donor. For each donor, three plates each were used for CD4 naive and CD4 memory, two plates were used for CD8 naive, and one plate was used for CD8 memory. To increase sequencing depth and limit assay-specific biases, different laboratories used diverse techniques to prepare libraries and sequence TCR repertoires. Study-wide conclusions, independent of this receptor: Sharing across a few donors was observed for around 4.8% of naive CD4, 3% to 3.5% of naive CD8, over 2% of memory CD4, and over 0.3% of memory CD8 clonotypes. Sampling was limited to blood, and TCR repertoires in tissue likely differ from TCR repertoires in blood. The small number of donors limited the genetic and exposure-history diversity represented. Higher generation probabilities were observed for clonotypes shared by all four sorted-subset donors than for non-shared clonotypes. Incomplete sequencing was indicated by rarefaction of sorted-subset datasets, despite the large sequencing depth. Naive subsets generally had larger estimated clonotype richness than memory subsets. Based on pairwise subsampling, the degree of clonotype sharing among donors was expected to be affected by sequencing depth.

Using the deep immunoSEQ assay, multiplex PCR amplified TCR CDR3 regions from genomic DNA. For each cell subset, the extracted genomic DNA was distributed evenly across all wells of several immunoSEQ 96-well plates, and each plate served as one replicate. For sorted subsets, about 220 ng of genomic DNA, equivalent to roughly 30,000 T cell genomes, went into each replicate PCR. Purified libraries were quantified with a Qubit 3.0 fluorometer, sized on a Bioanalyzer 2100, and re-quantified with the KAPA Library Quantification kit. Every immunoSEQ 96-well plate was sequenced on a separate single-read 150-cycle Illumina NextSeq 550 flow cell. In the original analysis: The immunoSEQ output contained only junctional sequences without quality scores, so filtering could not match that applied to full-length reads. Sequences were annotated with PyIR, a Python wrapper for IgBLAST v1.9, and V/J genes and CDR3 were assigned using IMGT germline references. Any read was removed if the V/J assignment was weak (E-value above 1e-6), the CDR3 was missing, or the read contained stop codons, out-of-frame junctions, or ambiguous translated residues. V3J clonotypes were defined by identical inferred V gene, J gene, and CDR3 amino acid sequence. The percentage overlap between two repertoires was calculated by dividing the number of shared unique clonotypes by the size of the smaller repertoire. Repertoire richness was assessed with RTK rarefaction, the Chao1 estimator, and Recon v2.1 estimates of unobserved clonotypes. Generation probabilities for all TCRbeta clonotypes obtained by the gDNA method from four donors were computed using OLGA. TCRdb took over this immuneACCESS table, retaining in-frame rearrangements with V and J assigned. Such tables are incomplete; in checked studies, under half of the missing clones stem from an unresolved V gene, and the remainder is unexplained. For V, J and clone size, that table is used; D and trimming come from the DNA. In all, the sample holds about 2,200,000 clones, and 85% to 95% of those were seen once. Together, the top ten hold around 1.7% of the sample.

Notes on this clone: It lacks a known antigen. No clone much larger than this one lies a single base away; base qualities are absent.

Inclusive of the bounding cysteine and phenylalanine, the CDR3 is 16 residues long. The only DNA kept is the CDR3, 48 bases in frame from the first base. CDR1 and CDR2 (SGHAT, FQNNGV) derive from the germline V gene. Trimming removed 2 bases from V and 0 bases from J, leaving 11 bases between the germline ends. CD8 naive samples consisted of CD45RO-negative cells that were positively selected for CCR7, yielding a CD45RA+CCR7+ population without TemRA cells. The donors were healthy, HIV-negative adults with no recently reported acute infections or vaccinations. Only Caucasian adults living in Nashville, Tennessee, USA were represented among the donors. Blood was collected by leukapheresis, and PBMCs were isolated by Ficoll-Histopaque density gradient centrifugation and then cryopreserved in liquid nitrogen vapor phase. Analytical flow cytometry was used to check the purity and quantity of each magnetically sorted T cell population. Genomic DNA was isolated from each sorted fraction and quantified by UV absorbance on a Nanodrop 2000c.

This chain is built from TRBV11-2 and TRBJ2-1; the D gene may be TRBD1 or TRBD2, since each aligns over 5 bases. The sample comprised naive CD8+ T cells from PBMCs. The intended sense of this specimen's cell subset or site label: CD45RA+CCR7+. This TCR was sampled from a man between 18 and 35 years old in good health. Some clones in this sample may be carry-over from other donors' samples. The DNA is TGTGCCAGCAGCTTAAGCAGGGACCCCTCCTACAATGAGCAGTTCTTC. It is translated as CASSLSRDPSYNEQFF.